The sequence of this T cell receptor beta chain was determined in a study of blood T cell repertoires in COVID-19. The sample holds a few counts of this clone. Participants' own reports of clinical history determined their cohort assignment. Either two negative PCRs, clearance, or symptom resolution qualified Cohort 3 donors as recovered. This CDR3 has 19 amino acids. The V gene's germline CDR1 is MGHRA and CDR2 YSYEKL. J lost 0 bases, V lost 0 bases, and 13 bases had no gene match. Source study methods: Estimation of nucleated cell counts was performed using reference gene primer amplification. Profiled with immunoSEQ multiplex PCR; TCRdb holds only in-frame clones, not every one. That table supplies the V and J calls and clone size; D and trimming were determined from the DNA. This repertoire shows 450,000 or so clones, about nine tenths found once; its top ten account for roughly 0.66%.

This receptor was taken from a man between 18 and 29 years old who had recovered from COVID-19. V and J are TRBV4-1 and TRBJ1-2; TRBD1 aligns across 7 bases. Sample: PBMCs or T cells enriched from blood (not recorded which). CDR3 nucleotides: TGCGCCAGCAGCCAAGAAAGGGTCCTACAGGGGAACGCTAACTATGGCTACACCTTC. Its translation is CASSQERVLQGNANYGYTF.